This TCR beta chain was sequenced during a study of blood T cell repertoires in COVID-19. Turning to the study itself: The United States, Italy and Spain supplied acute and convalescent COVID-19 samples. PBMCs, B-cell-depleted T cells, or T cells provided the cDNA or gDNA that made up the material.

This clone appeared once. Per the study methods: Cell counts per sample came from amplifying reference gene primers. Here immunoSEQ multiplex PCR was the method, and the copy in TCRdb shows in-frame clones only, minus some. V and J calls and clone size are copied from that table; D and trimming were computed from the DNA. The table shows over 100,000 clones, with less than 90% occurring only once. The germline CDR1 and CDR2 sequences are MNHEY and SMNVEV (reference sequence). The V gene lost 8 bases and the J gene lost 3 bases, with 10 bases spanning the gap. There are 12 residues in the CDR3. The chain joins TRBV27 to TRBJ1-1, with unresolved D. The origin of this receptor is a woman aged 55-69 years with acute or convalescent COVID-19. Sequencing was done on a sample of peripheral blood. The CDR3 is CASAAAYTEAFF. The DNA for the CDR3 is TGTGCCAGCGCTGCTGCGTACACTGAAGCTTTCTTT.